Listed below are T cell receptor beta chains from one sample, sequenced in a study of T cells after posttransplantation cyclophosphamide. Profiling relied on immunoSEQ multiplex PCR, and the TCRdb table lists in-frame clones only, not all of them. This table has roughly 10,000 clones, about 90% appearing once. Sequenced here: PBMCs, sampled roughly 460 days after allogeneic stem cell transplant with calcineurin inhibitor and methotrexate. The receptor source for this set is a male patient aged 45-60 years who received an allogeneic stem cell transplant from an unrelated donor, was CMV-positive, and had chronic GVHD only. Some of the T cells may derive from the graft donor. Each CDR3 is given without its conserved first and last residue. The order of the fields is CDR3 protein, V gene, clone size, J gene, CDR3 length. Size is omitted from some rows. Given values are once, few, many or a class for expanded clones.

ASQQLNYGYT	TRBV28	NA	TRBJ1-2	10
ASSPRWGVRQGGIQY	TRBV27	NA	TRBJ2-4	15
ASSPGTLAGELF	TRBV5-1	NA	TRBJ2-2	12
ASSLAGGRTRSGNTIY	TRBV7-2	NA	TRBJ1-3	16
ASSLTGVGTDTQY	TRBV7-9	once	TRBJ2-3	13
SVEGQGGTEAF	TRBV29-1	NA	TRBJ1-1	11
SVGSGGRGKGYT	TRBV29-1	NA	TRBJ1-2	12
ASSLLGGVEETQY	TRBV9	NA	TRBJ2-5	13
ASSLGQLIEWAF	TRBV28	few	TRBJ1-1	12
VSSSSGTGFYEQY	TRBV19	NA	NA	13
ATLGQQNTEAF	TRBV7-8	NA	TRBJ1-1	11
ASSSGTSGSYEQY	TRBV6-1	NA	TRBJ2-7	13
ASSVRQGFFSGNTIY	TRBV6-1	NA	TRBJ1-3	15
ASSQESGGGTDTQY	TRBV4-2	NA	TRBJ2-3	14
ASSELDIVYT	TRBV10-2	NA	TRBJ1-2	10
ATFQVEAF	TRBV6-1	NA	TRBJ1-1	8
ASKQGAWETQY	TRBV6-1	NA	TRBJ2-5	11
ASSQGSTGGGYGYT	TRBV4-1	NA	TRBJ1-2	14
SVEAQEDIQY	TRBV29-1	NA	TRBJ2-4	10
ASSAYGTYYGYT	TRBV28	NA	TRBJ1-2	12
ASSPRSGSPLH	TRBV5-1	NA	TRBJ1-6	11
ASSQPGTGDTEAF	TRBV4-1	NA	TRBJ1-1	13
ASSLMGSGELF	TRBV7-3	NA	TRBJ2-2	11
ASGLDYGYT	TRBV6-5	NA	TRBJ1-2	9
ASSIAGGMH	TRBV19	few	TRBJ1-5	9
ASSASGSTDTQY	TRBV9	NA	TRBJ2-3	12
ASSEAVAGAGYT	TRBV6-1	NA	TRBJ1-2	12
ASSSTPQLGNTEAF	TRBV5-1	NA	TRBJ1-1	14
SVGDGLYNEQF	TRBV29-1	NA	TRBJ2-1	11
ASSEGSGEAYEQY	TRBV2	NA	TRBJ2-7	13
ASTRSPGDYTEAF	TRBV2	NA	TRBJ1-1	13
ASSSLTRGTDTQY	TRBV6-6	NA	TRBJ2-3	13
ASSIGGRAYGNEQF	TRBV19	NA	TRBJ2-1	14
ASSLVAREVQFNEQF	TRBV7-2	NA	TRBJ2-1	15
ASRGDRGTREQY	TRBV28	NA	TRBJ2-7	12
ASSQEGGFAGTSGRQHTQY	TRBV4-3	NA	TRBJ2-3	19
ASKVQGYGYT	TRBV19	medium-sized	TRBJ1-2	10
ASWGPYGYT	TRBV19	NA	TRBJ1-2	9
ASSSWDRGSQETQY	TRBV28	NA	TRBJ2-5	14
ASKGTSGDTQY	TRBV27	NA	TRBJ2-3	11
ASSLPGQGPSGGFVGTQY	TRBV12-1	NA	TRBJ2-5	18
ASEVGNTIY	TRBV28	few	TRBJ1-3	9
ASSLLPDQETQY	TRBV11-2	NA	TRBJ2-5	12
ASSLGQLNEQY	TRBV6-5	NA	TRBJ2-7	11
ASSYLASTYEQY	TRBV6-5	NA	TRBJ2-7	12